The 14 T cell receptor delta chains given below trace back to one sample, sequenced in a study of fetal and pediatric gammadelta thymocytes (dated by TCRdb to 2021 to 2024). Sequencing used an Illumina MiSeq. In TCRdb, clones were called once more from the public reads by CATT, and rows of identical DNA were later combined. This sample lists a few thousand delta-chain clones; about 25% were detected once. The ten most abundant clones make up about 4.2% of the sample. Source material: non-Vgamma9Vdelta2 gamma-delta T cells from the thymus. What the cell subset or site label conveys for this sample: CD3+gammadeltaTCR+ thymocytes not co-expressing Vgamma9 and Vdelta2. These receptors were obtained from a child who underwent cardiac surgery and was recorded as healthy.

This clone was picked up a small number of times. One end of the junction varies from germline; a read error may be responsible. The sample holds other DNA sequences that translate to the same CDR3. The chain joins TRDV1 to TRDJ1; 9 bases match TRDD3. This CDR3 has 15 residues. The germline V gene has CDR1 TSWWSYY and CDR2 QGS. Here the CDR3 reads CALGERLGDDDKLIF. DNA of the CDR3: TGTGCTCTCGGGGAGCGCCTGGGGGATGACGATAAACTCATCTTT.

Worth noting for this clone: This may stem from a read error, because a much larger clone lies one nucleotide away. This specimen includes other DNA sequences encoding the same CDR3. The J gene is TRDJ1, the V gene TRAV29/DV5, with TRDD3 matching over 13 bases. In germline, CDR1 is NSMFDY, CDR2 ISSIKDK. The CDR3 is 17 residues long. Trimming removed 0 bases from V and 1 base from J; junction bases left unmatched: 6. CDR3 amino acids: CAASANWGIRPTDKLIF. The CDR3 DNA reads as TGTGCAGCAAGCGCGAACTGGGGGATACGTCCCACCGATAAACTCATCTTT.

Sample share makes this clone medium-sized (0.01 to 0.1%). J is TRDJ1 and V is TRAV38-2/DV8; 10 bases match TRDD3. V was clipped by 1 base and J by 0 bases; unmatched bases: 21. Germline loops: CDR1 TSESDYY, CDR2 QEAYKQQN. CDR3 length: 22 amino acids. The CDR3 nucleotides read TGTGCTTATAGGAGCTACCTTCCCATCGACTGGGGGATGGGGGCGTACACCGATAAACTCATCTTT. As protein: CAYRSYLPIDWGMGAYTDKLIF.

This clone was detected once. The genes are TRDV1 and TRDJ1; 11 nucleotides match TRDD3. This CDR3 has 22 residues. J gave up 1 base and V 0 bases, and 19 bases lay outside the gene matches. Germline V gene lookup returns CDR1 TSWWSYY and CDR2 QGS. The CDR3 DNA reads TGTGCTCTTGGGGAACTAGTAACAGGGCTCGTACTGGGGGATATAGGCACCGATAAACTCATCTTT. This translates into CALGELVTGLVLGDIGTDKLIF.

This clone is labeled medium-sized. This chain links TRDV2 with TRDJ1; the match to TRDD3 covers 8 bases. This CDR3 is built from 15 residues. Germline V gene sequence: CDR1 GEAIGNYY, CDR2 EKD. Trimming cost V 1 base and J 3 bases; bases outside gene matches: 6. The CDR3 loop is CACDTGDKVADKLIF. Written as DNA, the CDR3 is TGTGCCTGTGACACGGGGGATAAAGTGGCCGATAAACTCATCTTT.

This clone is labeled as large. This chain joins TRDV1 and TRDJ1; 8 bases line up with TRDD3. The germline V gene has CDR1 TSWWSYY and CDR2 QGS. Trimming removed 3 bases from V and 0 bases from J; junction bases left unmatched: 33. The CDR3 is 25 residues long. CDR3 sequence reads: CALGDHFPIGDTRYGQKGYTDKLIF. CDR3 nucleotide sequence: TGTGCTCTTGGGGACCATTTTCCTATTGGGGATACACGGTATGGGCAGAAGGGATACACCGATAAACTCATCTTT.

Concerning this clone itself: With a much larger clone just one base away, this may be a read error. This specimen includes other DNA sequences encoding the same CDR3. The chain couples TRDV1 to TRDJ1; TRDD3 matches at 12 bases. The CDR3 covers 21 residues. Trimming removed 1 base from V and 1 base from J; junction bases left unmatched: 16. Germline V gene data show CDR1 as TSWWSYY and CDR2 as QGS. The CDR3 region is CALGEPLAYWGIPRVTDKLIF. Written as DNA, the CDR3 is TGTGCTCTTGGGGAACCCCTCGCTTACTGGGGGATACCCAGGGTCACCGATAAACTCATCTTT.

By share of the sample, this clone is large. The chain combines TRDV1 with TRDJ1; 9 bases line up with TRDD3. Germline CDR1 is TSWWSYY and CDR2 is QGS. The trim removed 0 bases at V and 7 bases at J, leaving 21 bases unmatched. This CDR3 region has 20 residues. The DNA of the CDR3 is TGTGCTCTTGGGGAACTTGGGCTCCCAATCCCGTTTACTGGGGGAACTAAACTCATCTTT. This codes for CALGELGLPIPFTGGTKLIF.

This clone is medium-sized within its sample. The chain couples TRDV2 to TRDJ1; 13 nucleotides align to TRDD3. Germline CDR1 and CDR2: GEAIGNYY and EKD. This CDR3 has 22 amino acids. The J segment lost 1 base and the V segment lost 1 base, leaving 20 bases of the junction unmatched. CDR3 residues: CACDTLPPAYWGIRVGTDKLIF. CDR3 sequence (DNA): TGTGCCTGTGACACTCTCCCTCCCGCCTACTGGGGGATACGAGTGGGCACCGATAAACTCATCTTT.

By proportion, this clone is medium-sized. The gene calls are TRDV3 and TRDJ1; 11 bases align to TRDD3. CDR3 size: 23 residues. CDR1 TVYSNPD and CDR2 GDNSRS come from the germline V gene (reference sequence). Trimming took 1 base from V and 0 from J; bases not matched to a gene: 28. CDR3 sequence: CAFKAFLRGKHWGIALYTDKLIF. CDR3 DNA: TGTGCCTTTAAGGCCTTCCTAAGGGGTAAGCACTGGGGGATAGCGCTTTACACCGATAAACTCATCTTT.

J is TRDJ1 and V is TRDV1; 9 bases are shared with TRDD3. The V gene's germline CDR1 is TSWWSYY and CDR2 QGS. Losses at the gene ends were 0 bases for V and 3 bases for J; bases not matched to a gene: 20. The CDR3 runs 21 residues. The CDR3 sequence: CALGELGGDTCFKRNPDKLIF. The CDR3 DNA is TGTGCTCTTGGGGAACTCGGGGGGGATACTTGTTTTAAACGAAATCCCGATAAACTCATCTTT.

In its sample, this clone was seen a few times. The chain joins TRDV1 to TRDJ1; D unclear. This CDR3 has 14 residues. Germline values: CDR1 TSWWSYY, CDR2 QGS. V lost 4 bases, J lost 2 bases, and 11 bases lay in between. The CDR3 region is CALGGGLETDKLIF. The CDR3 bases are TGTGCTCTTGGGGGAGGGTTGGAGACCGATAAACTCATCTTT.

This clone was counted a single time. The chain links TRDV1 to TRDJ1, with TRDD3 matching over 7 bases. Germline CDR1 and CDR2: TSWWSYY and QGS. CDR3 length equals 19 residues. The junction had 15 bases not matched to a gene; V was cut back by 0 bases and J by 2 bases. CDR3 sequence: CALGELILGIPTATDKLIF. DNA of the CDR3: TGTGCTCTTGGGGAACTAATACTGGGGATTCCGACTGCGACCGATAAACTCATCTTT.

This clone counts as medium-sized. This rearrangement joins TRDV1 to TRDJ1; 13 nucleotides line up with TRDD3. CDR3 length: 26 amino acids. V dropped 1 base and J dropped 0; count of bases not matched to a gene: 29. Germline V gene data show CDR1 as TSWWSYY and CDR2 as QGS. CDR3 sequence reads: CALGEHQTVRFPYWGIRGGYTDKLIF. CDR3 in DNA: TGTGCTCTTGGGGAACATCAGACAGTTCGGTTCCCTTACTGGGGGATACGGGGGGGTTACACCGATAAACTCATCTTT.